The TCR beta chain under discussion was sequenced for a study of Tregs in tolerant kidney transplant recipients. Trimming cost V 5 bases and J 4 bases, with 5 bases left between them. The CDR3 is made up of 12 amino acids. CDR1 and CDR2 (germline): MNHEY, SMNVEV (reference sequence). The method was immunoSEQ multiplex PCR; TCRdb's version includes in-frame clones alone and lacks a portion of them. This table holds 50,000 to 85,000 clones, roughly 92% found once. Judged by abundance, this clone is large. Other DNA sequences in this sample translate to the same CDR3. This clonotype was sampled from a human donor who received a combined kidney and bone marrow transplant. The chain recombines TRBV27 with TRBJ2-2, with D uncertain. The input for sequencing was CD8+ T cells from blood, taken before the transplant. As DNA, the CDR3 is TGTGCCAGCAGTATCCTCACCGGGGAGCTGTTTTTT. Translated: CASSILTGELFF.